The source of this T cell receptor beta chain is a study of follicular helper T cells after annual influenza vaccination. About the research overall: Days 0, 7 and 28 post-vaccination were the blood draw times.

This clone was found a few times. Its antigen remains unknown. The CDR3 is 13 amino acids. With 2 bases removed from V and 4 bases from J, the gap between germline ends came to 6 bases. Germline V gene sequence: CDR1 SGHVS, CDR2 FQNEAQ. The method was immunoSEQ multiplex PCR; TCRdb's version includes in-frame clones alone and lacks a portion of them. The sample shows some 8,300 clones, approximately 86% of them seen only once. The time point was: 2013-2014 season, 7 days after vaccination. General study results and limits: Day 7 ICOS+CD38+ clones later appeared mostly in ICOS-CD38- cTfh. Yearly vaccinations repeatedly recalled conserved clonotypes in ICOS+CD38+ cTfh.

The chain employs TRBV7-8 and TRBJ1-5; D possibly corresponds to TRBD1 (6 bases). This TCR came from an adult who received the influenza vaccine. Here the sequenced sample was CXCR5+ CD38- circulating T follicular helper cells from blood, taken 7 days after influenza vaccination. Subset defined: circulating Tfh, non-naive CD4+CXCR5+PD-1+ (ICOS+CD38+ or ICOS-CD38-). DNA of the CDR3: TGTGCCAGCAGCTTACAGGGGAATCAGCCCCAGCATTTT. The encoded protein is CASSLQGNQPQHF.